This T cell receptor (beta chain) derives from a study of Graves' ophthalmopathy and Graves' hyperthyroidism. On the study more broadly: Untreated patients at initial diagnosis provided peripheral blood. Study conclusions and caveats: Separation of ophthalmopathy from stable hyperthyroidism was achieved by a 13-signature model, at around 89% sensitivity and around 81% specificity.

V shed 0 bases and J shed 5 bases, with 7 bases lying between them. Germline CDR1 is LGHNA and CDR2 is YSLEER. The CDR3 length is 13 residues. Moderate-to-severe activity, CAS ≥3, NOSPECS ≥4 and duration under 3 months were recorded for donors with ophthalmopathy. The PBMCs originated from around 11 ml of fresh peripheral blood. Points on this clonotype: Its antigen is as yet unknown.

The study amplified TCR beta CDR3 regions using RNA transcripts. An opening RT-PCR round employed HTBI primers and preceded a second-round multiplex PCR. TCRdb redid the calling of the multiplex PCR reads with MiXCR, one entry per CDR3 protein. The table includes about 160,000 distinct CDR3 sequences, 35% to 50% detected once. The sequencing sample was made of peripheral blood. The chain couples TRBV4-3 to TRBJ2-5; D is unresolved. The clonotype originates from a man aged 30 to 39 with Graves' ophthalmopathy. CDR3 protein: CASSQDSRETQYF. The CDR3 region has the DNA TGCGCCAGCAGCCAAGACTCGAGGGAGACCCAGTACTTC.